One sample yielded the 24 T cell receptor beta chains listed below, sequenced in a study of monozygotic twins with inflammatory bowel disease. For each CDR3 protein, TCRdb gives one entry from its re-call of the 5' RACE reads, without DNA. The listing contains hundreds of thousands of distinct CDR3 sequences. The sample was blood. The receptors originated from a human donor with ulcerative colitis or Crohn's disease, or a healthy co-twin of an affected twin (not recorded which).

The chain has TRBV7-9 and TRBJ1-3; TCRdb picks TRBD1, but there is no DNA to check that call. This CDR3 is 15 amino acids long. The germline V gene has CDR1 SEHNR and CDR2 FQNEAQ (reference sequence). CDR3 amino acids: CASNGQQYSGNTIYF. Full variable domain (missing parts from reference TRBV7-9 and TRBJ1-3): DTGVSQNPRHKITKRGQNVTFRCDPISEHNRLYWYRQTLGQGPEFLTYFQNEAQLEKSRLLSDRFSAERPKGSFSTLEIQRTEQGDSAMYLCASNGQQYSGNTIYFGEGSWLTVV.

The chain recombines TRBV18 with TRBJ1-3; TCRdb outputs TRBD1, but without DNA this stays unchecked. The germline V gene has CDR1 KGHSH and CDR2 LQKENI. CDR3 length: 16 residues. This chain's CDR3 is CASSPSWDHSGNTIYF.

The rearrangement links TRBV12-5 to TRBJ1-2; TCRdb's D gene call, TRBD1, goes unchecked for lack of DNA. There are 16 residues in the CDR3. The germline V gene has CDR1 LGHNT and CDR2 FRNRAP. The CDR3 region is CASGLGGGYRREGYTF.

The gene calls are TRBV12-3 or TRBV12-4 and TRBJ1-2; TCRdb reports TRBD1, a call that lacks DNA to check it against. The CDR3 length is 14 residues. The CDR3 protein is CASRSTGGSYGYTF.

The chain couples TRBV29-1 to TRBJ2-1; TCRdb's D call of TRBD1 is untestable without DNA. CDR1 is SQVTM, CDR2 ANQGSEA, per germline. This CDR3 region has 13 residues. CDR3 loop: CSDFRQGYNEQFF.

This sequence joins TRBV18 and TRBJ2-3; as DNA is missing, the TRBD1 call by TCRdb cannot be tested. Germline CDR1 is KGHSH and CDR2 is LQKENI. The CDR3 sequence is 19 residues long. The CDR3 region is CASSPQAPYGDRDTDTQYF.

The rearrangement joins TRBV7-2 to TRBJ2-2; no DNA is available, so the TRBD1 call from TCRdb remains unchecked. Germline lookup yields CDR1 SGHTA and CDR2 FQGNSA. CDR3 length: 17 amino acids. The CDR3: CASSLRVGRGNTGELFF.

This chain links TRBV29-1 with TRBJ2-1; lacking DNA, the TRBD1 call made by TCRdb goes unchecked. The CDR3 sequence is 14 residues long. Germline V lookup: CDR1 SQVTM, CDR2 ANQGSEA. The chain's CDR3 is CSVGVLGAYNEQFF.

The chain recombines TRBV4-2 with TRBJ1-6; there is no DNA to check the TCRdb D call of TRBD1. The CDR3 length is 16 residues. Germline assignment: CDR1 LGHNA and CDR2 YNFKEQ. CDR3 residues: CASSQDGRGYNSPLHF.

The chain joins TRBV18 to TRBJ1-1. From germline, CDR1 is KGHSH and CDR2 LQKENI. This CDR3 is built from 12 residues. The CDR3 is CASSPEGPEAFF.

The V gene is TRBV7-3, the J gene TRBJ2-7. This CDR3 has 13 amino acids. Per germline, CDR1 SGHTA and CDR2 FQGTGA. The CDR3 sequence is CASSLSQDYEQYF.

This chain joins TRBV5-1 and TRBJ2-5; the TCRdb call, TRBD2, lacks DNA for checking. Germline V gives CDR1 SGHRS, CDR2 YFSETQ. This CDR3 has 15 residues. CDR3: CASSNGTSLQETQYF.

This chain uses TRBV7-2 with TRBJ1-6; absent DNA, TCRdb's TRBD1 call cannot be checked. The germline V gene has CDR1 SGHTA and CDR2 FQGNSA. This CDR3 is built from 17 residues. The chain's CDR3 is CASSQGGARGQNSPLHF.

The chain joins TRBV18 to TRBJ2-1; lacking DNA, the TRBD1 call made by TCRdb goes unchecked. The CDR3 sequence is 17 residues long. Germline lookup yields CDR1 KGHSH and CDR2 LQKENI. CDR3 loop: CASSPPTGTGTHNEQFF.

The V and J genes are TRBV10-3 and TRBJ1-2; TCRdb proposes TRBD1, but this gene call is untestable without DNA. CDR1 and CDR2 (germline): ENHRY, SYGVKD. The CDR3 totals 14 residues. This chain's CDR3 is CAISESLDRDGYTF.

The V and J genes are TRBV12-3 or TRBV12-4 and TRBJ1-2; as DNA is missing, the TRBD1 call by TCRdb cannot be tested. The CDR3 has 13 amino acids. This chain's CDR3 is CASSFGQLSGYTF.

V gene TRBV7-9 combines with J gene TRBJ1-4; without DNA, the TCRdb call of TRBD1 cannot be checked. The CDR3 covers 17 residues. Germline-derived CDR1 and CDR2 are SEHNR and FQNEAQ (reference sequence). This chain's CDR3 is CASSVGPGHATNEKLFF.

V and J are TRBV14 and TRBJ2-3. The CDR3 runs to 11 residues. Germline CDR1 is SGHDN and CDR2 is FVKESK. This CDR3 is CASSLWDTQYF.

This rearrangement joins TRBV20-1 to TRBJ2-4; checking the TCRdb D call of TRBD1 is not possible without DNA. Germline CDR1 is DFQATT and CDR2 is SNEGSKA (reference sequence). This CDR3 has 13 amino acids. CDR3 region: CSAQLPGGNIQYF.

The gene calls are TRBV20-1 and TRBJ2-3; TCRdb proposes TRBD1, but this gene call is untestable without DNA. Looked up from germline, CDR1 is DFQATT and CDR2 is SNEGSKA (reference sequence). CDR3 length: 16 residues. The CDR3 reads CSARDVAGGLTDTQYF.

This chain links TRBV20-1 with TRBJ2-2; TCRdb reports TRBD1, a call that lacks DNA to check it against. The germline V gene has CDR1 DFQATT and CDR2 SNEGSKA (reference sequence). The CDR3 consists of 14 residues. This chain's CDR3 is CSATTGTSPGELFF.

The J gene is TRBJ1-1, the V gene TRBV4-2; TCRdb names TRBD1, which stays unverified in the absence of DNA. Germline assignment: CDR1 LGHNA and CDR2 YNFKEQ. The CDR3 sequence is 14 residues long. This chain's CDR3 is CASSPVGAATEAFF.

The V call is TRBV10-3, the J call TRBJ1-4. CDR1 is ENHRY, CDR2 SYGVKD, per germline. The CDR3 extends over 11 amino acids. CDR3 sequence: CAIRYREKLFF.

V gene TRBV28 combines with J gene TRBJ2-1. Germline loops: CDR1 MDHEN, CDR2 SYDVKM. The CDR3 sequence is 11 residues long. The CDR3 reads CASWDWHEQFF.